The sequence of this T cell receptor (beta chain) was determined in a study of OX40 agonist ivuxolimab in advanced cancers. Background on the study: Treatment received earlier with anti-PD-1, anti-PD-L1 or anti-CTLA-4 agents was allowed, and approximately 44% had some.

Libraries were prepared by immunoSEQ multiplex PCR; TCRdb keeps only in-frame clonotypes and omits some of them. The table includes 94,000 or so clones, roughly four fifths detected once. Study-level results: CD4+ and CD8+ blood T cells expanded clonally by week 6 at 0.1 to 3.0 mg/kg.

The CDR3 sequence is 13 residues long. Germline CDR1 is SNHLY and CDR2 is FYNNEI. V lost 3 bases to trimming and J lost 1 base, with 6 bases between them. Notes on this clone: Its antigen remains unidentified.

The sequencing used CD4+ or CD8+ T cells sorted from blood, collected in a trial of the OX40 agonist ivuxolimab. The TCR originated in an adult with an advanced solid tumor such as melanoma, head and neck, liver or kidney cancer. This chain connects TRBV2 to TRBJ1-1; no clear D gene. The CDR3: CASSDGPNTEAFF. For the CDR3, the DNA is TGTGCCAGCAGTGACGGACCGAACACTGAAGCTTTCTTT.